A single sample is the source of the 3 T cell receptor beta chains below, sequenced in a study of blood T cell repertoires in COVID-19. Sequencing was performed with immunoSEQ multiplex PCR; in TCRdb, only in-frame clones are kept and a portion is missing. The repertoire consists of roughly 340,000 clones, with 80% to 90% occurring once and the leading ten covering less than 1.2%. The sample consisted of PBMCs or T cells enriched from blood (not recorded which). All receptors derive from a man younger than 35 who had recovered from COVID-19.

V gene TRBV19 combines with J gene TRBJ2-3; 9 bases are shared with TRBD2. CDR1 and CDR2 from the germline V gene are LNHDA and SQIVND (reference sequence). Trimming cost V 6 bases and J 2 bases; bases outside gene matches: 6. The CDR3 runs to 15 residues. CDR3 loop: CASRISGSHTDTQYF. The CDR3 region has the DNA TGTGCCAGTAGAATTAGCGGGAGCCACACAGATACGCAGTATTTT.

DNA of the CDR3: TGTGCCAGCTCACCACCTCGGACTAACCCCTACAATGAGCAGTTCTTC. Translated, it gives CASSPPRTNPYNEQFF. V gene TRBV18 combines with J gene TRBJ2-1; maybe TRBD2 (6 bases). The CDR3 runs to 16 residues. Per germline, CDR1 KGHSH and CDR2 LQKENI. V lost 0 bases, J lost 2 bases, and 11 bases lay in between. Full variable domain (rest looked up from reference TRBV18 and TRBJ2-1): NAGVMQNPRHLVRRRGQEARLRCSPMKGHSHVYWYRQLPEEGLKFMVYLQKENIIDESGMPKERFSAEFPKEGPSILRIQQVVRGDSAAYFCASSPPRTNPYNEQFFGPGTRLTVL.

The chain carries TRBV19 and TRBJ2-7, with a tentative D call TRBD2 (5 bases). Trimming shortened V by 8 bases and J by 3 bases, and 11 bases separated the two germline ends. CDR1 and CDR2 (germline): LNHDA, SQIVND (reference sequence). The CDR3 runs 12 residues. This chain's CDR3 is CASSYGNYEQYF. The CDR3 region has the DNA TGTGCCAGTTCATACGGGAACTACGAGCAGTACTTC.